The next 31 T cell receptor beta chains were all read from a single sample in a study of cytomegalovirus exposure and HLA in healthy donors. Using immunoSEQ multiplex PCR, the repertoire was profiled, and TCRdb retains in-frame clones only, with some absent. In the table there are some 150,000 clones, less than 90% of which are singletons. The material sequenced was PBMCs. These receptors all stem from a woman between 18 and 29 years old in good health and CMV-seropositive.

The V call is TRBV9, the J call TRBJ2-1, with 10 nucleotides matching TRBD2. The CDR3 length is 19 residues. Germline CDR1 is SGDLS and CDR2 is YYNGEE. With V trimmed by 3 bases and J by 6 bases, 18 bases remained unmatched. The CDR3 region has the DNA TGTGCCAGCAGCGGGAGGATTGGGACTAGCGCGACGAAATTCAATGAGCAGTTCTTC. It is translated as CASSGRIGTSATKFNEQFF.

CDR3 sequence (DNA): TGTGCCAGCAGCTTAGGGTCAGGGGCCGGTCAGCCCCAGCATTTT. Its protein is CASSLGSGAGQPQHF. The chain links TRBV7-2 to TRBJ1-5; TRBD1 might be the D (6 bases). Per germline, CDR1 SGHTA and CDR2 FQGNSA. CDR3 size: 15 residues. V shed 1 base and J shed 6 bases, with 13 bases lying between them.

The chain has TRBV29-1 and TRBJ1-2; 7 bases map to TRBD1. Germline trimming cut 6 bases from V and 4 bases from J; bases unmatched to any gene: 5. The CDR3 runs 12 residues. Germline V gene data show CDR1 as SQVTM and CDR2 as ANQGSEA. The chain's CDR3 is CSVARGPYGYTF. In DNA, the CDR3 is TGCAGCGTAGCGAGGGGGCCCTATGGCTACACCTTC.

The gene calls are TRBV28 and TRBJ2-1; 14 bases agree with TRBD2. The CDR3 runs to 13 residues. J was trimmed by 9 bases and V by 8 bases; bases with no gene match: 3. The germline CDR1 and CDR2 sequences are MDHEN and SYDVKM. CDR3 region: CASRTSGRSEQFF. CDR3 DNA sequence: TGTGCCAGCCGGACTAGCGGGAGGAGTGAGCAGTTCTTC.

CDR3 DNA: TGTGCCTGGAGGGGGCCGATCCAAGAGACCCAGTACTTC. Amino acid sequence: CAWRGPIQETQYF. The chain joins TRBV30 to TRBJ2-5; tentative D call: TRBD1 (5 bases). Germline V gene data show CDR1 as GTSNPN and CDR2 as SVGIG (reference sequence). Trimming shortened V by 3 bases and J by 1 base, and 9 bases separated the two germline ends. This CDR3 spans 13 amino acids.

The chain is built from TRBV30 and TRBJ2-3, with no clear D. The germline V and J ends were trimmed by 0 bases and 4 bases, with 8 bases remaining between them. CDR3 length equals 13 residues. Germline assignment: CDR1 GTSNPN and CDR2 SVGIG (reference sequence). The chain's CDR3 is CAWSVRSPDTQYF. The DNA of the CDR3 is TGTGCCTGGAGTGTTCGTTCTCCAGATACGCAGTATTTT.

The gene calls are TRBV7-3 and TRBJ1-2, with D perhaps matching TRBD1 (6 bases). Germline values: CDR1 SGHTA, CDR2 FQGTGA. The germline V and J ends were trimmed by 1 base and 3 bases, with 9 bases remaining between them. The CDR3 extends over 14 amino acids. CDR3 sequence reads: CASSLIGGDYGYTF. The CDR3 region has the DNA TGTGCCAGCAGCTTAATAGGGGGGGACTATGGCTACACCTTC.

V and J are TRBV7-2 and TRBJ2-1; 11 bases are a match to TRBD2. This CDR3 is 17 amino acids long. CDR1 and CDR2 from the germline V gene are SGHTA and FQGNSA. Trimming removed 5 bases from V and 8 bases from J; junction bases left unmatched: 14. CDR3: CASSRDQLAGEFDEQFF. CDR3 nucleotide sequence: TGTGCCAGCAGCCGAGACCAACTAGCGGGAGAATTCGATGAGCAGTTCTTC.

The CDR3 protein is CASSFYGLVSGDEQFF. CDR3 DNA sequence: TGTGCCAGCAGTTTCTACGGACTAGTGAGCGGCGATGAGCAGTTCTTC. The gene calls are TRBV7-9 and TRBJ2-1; TRBD2 agrees at 7 bases. The CDR3 covers 16 residues. V lost 6 bases and J lost 8; bases outside the gene matches: 16. CDR1 and CDR2 (germline): SEHNR, FQNEAQ (reference sequence).

The J gene is TRBJ2-1, the V gene TRBV15; D remains unclear. The germline gives CDR1 LNHNV, CDR2 YYDKDF (reference sequence). This CDR3 region has 13 residues. V was shortened by 5 bases and J by 3 bases, with 8 bases between the two germline ends. The CDR3 DNA is TGTGCCACCAGCCCACAGAACTACAATGAGCAGTTCTTC. This encodes CATSPQNYNEQFF.

The table lists this clone with a count of one. The chain is built from TRBV2 and TRBJ1-5; TRBD1 matches 8 bases. The J segment lost 6 bases and the V segment lost 6 bases, leaving 4 bases of the junction unmatched. The CDR3 spans 13 residues. Germline assignment: CDR1 SNHLY and CDR2 FYNNEI. The CDR3 nucleotides read TGTGCCAGCAGGGACAGGGCGGGTCAGCCCCAGCATTTT. This gives the protein CASRDRAGQPQHF.

This clone was seen only once. The rearrangement joins TRBV9 to TRBJ2-2; TRBD1 is a possible D gene (5 bases). The germline V gene encodes CDR1 SGDLS and CDR2 YYNGEE. V was trimmed by 0 bases and J by 4 bases, leaving 10 bases between them. This CDR3 spans 15 amino acids. In DNA, the CDR3 is TGTGCCAGCAGCGTAGAAGTGGGGCGCACCGGGGAGCTGTTTTTT. Translated, it gives CASSVEVGRTGELFF. The full variable domain, rest sourced from reference TRBV9 and TRBJ2-2, is DSGVTQTPKHLITATGQRVTLRCSPRSGDLSVYWYQQSLDQGLQFLIQYYNGEERAKGNILERFSAQQFPDLHSELNLSSLELGDSALYFCASSVEVGRTGELFFGEGSRLTVL.

The chain joins TRBV11-2 to TRBJ2-7, with D possibly being TRBD2 (6 bases). The ends were cut back, 1 base at V and 5 bases at J, with 12 bases in the middle. Germline V gene data show CDR1 as SGHAT and CDR2 as FQNNGV. This CDR3 comprises 14 residues. The CDR3 protein is CASSLVVREDEQYF. The CDR3 DNA reads as TGTGCCAGCAGCTTAGTTGTCAGGGAGGACGAGCAGTACTTC.

V is TRBV30 and J is TRBJ2-7; 8 positions match TRBD2. V lost 1 base to trimming and J lost 0 bases; unmatched junction nucleotides: 2. The CDR3 is 14 amino acids. The germline V gene encodes CDR1 GTSNPN and CDR2 SVGIG (reference sequence). The CDR3 loop reads CAWSASGHSYEQYF. The CDR3 nucleotides read TGTGCCTGGAGTGCTAGCGGGCACTCCTACGAGCAGTACTTC.

The genes are TRBV18 and TRBJ2-7; 9 bases fit TRBD1. The V gene's germline CDR1 is KGHSH and CDR2 LQKENI. This CDR3 has 14 amino acids. V lost 7 bases and J lost 0; bases outside the gene matches: 4. The CDR3 loop is CASCRGQGSYEQYF. The CDR3, as DNA: TGTGCCAGCTGTCGGGGACAGGGCTCCTACGAGCAGTACTTC.

This chain links TRBV5-1 with TRBJ2-1, with 10 bases identical to TRBD2. From germline, CDR1 is SGHRS and CDR2 YFSETQ. The CDR3 consists of 15 residues. The V gene end was trimmed by 4 bases and the J gene end by 8 bases; junction bases not matched to a gene: 9. This chain's CDR3 is CASSPGLASFDEQFF. The CDR3 DNA is TGCGCCAGCAGCCCGGGACTAGCGAGCTTCGATGAGCAGTTCTTC.

The J gene is TRBJ1-5, the V gene TRBV4-2; D call uncertain. The germline V gene has CDR1 LGHNA and CDR2 YNFKEQ. V shed 0 bases and J shed 3 bases, with 9 bases lying between them. The CDR3 runs to 15 residues. In DNA form, the CDR3 reads TGTGCCAGCAGCCAAGAGTTGAGGGACAATCAGCCCCAGCATTTT. Translating gives CASSQELRDNQPQHF.

V usage is TRBV19 and J usage is TRBJ2-1; TRBD1 agrees at 7 bases. Germline V gene lookup returns CDR1 LNHDA and CDR2 SQIVND (reference sequence). CDR3 length equals 13 residues. V dropped 7 bases and J dropped 6; count of bases not matched to a gene: 6. The CDR3 sequence: CASNRGRINEQFF. In DNA form, the CDR3 reads TGTGCCAGTAACAGGGGAAGAATCAATGAGCAGTTCTTC.

The V and J genes are TRBV21-1 and TRBJ2-1; TRBD2 reflects the table's D call only, with no check against the DNA. TRBV21-1 corresponds to a pseudogene. The CDR3 loop spans 15 amino acids. The CDR3 reads CASSKPGLVLFEQFF. CDR3 DNA: TGTGCCAGCAGCAAACCGGGACTAGTCTTATTTGAGCAGTTCTTC.

The CDR3 sequence: CASRVSAGHHNEQFF. The CDR3 nucleotides are TGTGCCAGTAGAGTTTCGGCAGGTCACCACAATGAGCAGTTCTTC. The chain has TRBV19 and TRBJ2-1; D is undetermined. CDR1 and CDR2 from the germline V gene are LNHDA and SQIVND (reference sequence). The CDR3 spans 15 residues. V lost 6 bases and J lost 5, with 17 bases in between.

The chain uses TRBV30 and TRBJ2-7; 8 bases match TRBD2. The ends lost 0 bases at V and 2 bases at J; junction bases unmatched: 9. The CDR3 length is 16 residues. Germline V lookup: CDR1 GTSNPN, CDR2 SVGIG (reference sequence). CDR3 region: CAWSVPSGSHTYEQYF. In DNA form, the CDR3 reads TGTGCCTGGAGTGTCCCAAGCGGGAGTCATACCTACGAGCAGTACTTC.

In DNA form, the CDR3 reads TGTGCCAGCTCACAAGTGGGCAACACAGATACGCAGTATTTT. Encoded protein: CASSQVGNTDTQYF. The chain couples TRBV18 to TRBJ2-3, with no clear D. Trimming shortened V by 4 bases and J by 2 bases, and 10 bases separated the two germline ends. The germline CDR1 and CDR2 sequences are KGHSH and LQKENI. The CDR3 consists of 14 residues.

There are a few counts of this clone. The identical CDR3 is also encoded by other nucleotide sequences in the sample. This chain joins TRBV2 and TRBJ2-5, with TRBD2 matching over 9 bases. The germline V gene has CDR1 SNHLY and CDR2 FYNNEI. CDR3 length equals 14 residues. Germline trimming cut 4 bases from V and 5 bases from J; bases unmatched to any gene: 5. CDR3 in amino acids: CASSGSGSGETQYF. CDR3 coding DNA: TGTGCCAGCAGTGGTAGCGGGAGTGGGGAGACCCAGTACTTC.

This chain joins TRBV5-4 and TRBJ1-1; D not resolved. With 4 bases removed from V and 6 bases from J, the gap between germline ends came to 16 bases. Germline CDR1 reads SGHNT; CDR2 reads YYREEE (reference sequence). The CDR3 contains 14 residues. The CDR3 DNA reads as TGTGCCAGCAGCCTCCCCTCGGCCCGGGCTGAAGCTTTCTTT. This translates into CASSLPSARAEAFF.

The genes are TRBV10-1 and TRBJ2-3; TRBD1 might be the D (5 bases). The V end lost 2 bases, the J end lost 4 bases, and 10 bases lay between the germline ends. From germline, CDR1 is WNHNN and CDR2 SYGVQD (reference sequence). This CDR3 has 14 residues. DNA for the CDR3: TGCGCCAGCAGTGAGGGGGCTGGCGCAGATACGCAGTATTTT. This sequence encodes CASSEGAGADTQYF.

The rearrangement links TRBV7-2 to TRBJ2-7; D perhaps matches TRBD1 (6 bases). The CDR3 covers 15 residues. Germline-derived CDR1 and CDR2 are SGHTA and FQGNSA. Trimming took off 4 bases at V and 0 bases at J, with 13 bases between the two ends. In DNA form, the CDR3 reads TGTGCCAGCAGCTCCAACGGACAGTTCTCCTACGAGCAGTACTTC. Its translation: CASSSNGQFSYEQYF. Filled out from reference TRBV7-2 and TRBJ2-7, the complete variable domain reads GAGVSQSPSNKVTEKGKDVELRCDPISGHTALYWYRQSLGQGLEFLIYFQGNSAPDKSGLPSDRFSAERTGGSVSTLTIQRTQQEDSAVYLCASSSNGQFSYEQYFGPGTRLTVT.

The chain joins TRBV6-5 to TRBJ1-2; 8 nucleotides agree with TRBD1. Germline assignment: CDR1 MNHEY and CDR2 SVGAGI. V gave up 9 bases and J gave up 6 bases; unmatched junction bases: 12. This CDR3 region has 14 residues. The CDR3 bases are TGTGCCAGTCGGGGGTGGGACAGGATTGATGGCTACACCTTC. Its protein is CASRGWDRIDGYTF.

The rearrangement links TRBV27 to TRBJ2-7; tentative D call: TRBD1 (6 bases). V lost 10 bases, J lost 2 bases, and 15 bases lay in between. The CDR3 has 13 residues. CDR1 is MNHEY, CDR2 SMNVEV, per germline (reference sequence). In DNA, the CDR3 is TGTGCCACCCGGACAGCTCTAACCTACGAGCAGTACTTC. This codes for CATRTALTYEQYF.

As concerns this clone: One end of the junction does not line up with germline, which may come from a read error. This chain uses TRBV28 with TRBJ2-7, with TRBD2 matching 14 bases. This CDR3 has 17 amino acids. CDR1 and CDR2 (germline): MDHEN, SYDVKM. CDR3 coding DNA: TGTGCCAGCAGCTTATTCTCTTGGGGACTAGCGGGAGACGAGCAGTACTTC. Its translation is CASSLFSWGLAGDEQYF.

This rearrangement joins TRBV6-5 to TRBJ2-7, with 8 bases lining up with TRBD1. CDR3 length equals 13 residues. Germline V gene data show CDR1 as MNHEY and CDR2 as SVGAGI. After removal of 6 bases from V and 2 bases from J, the junction contained 3 bases not matched to a gene. DNA for the CDR3: TGTGCCAGCAGCCAGGGGGCTCCCTACGAGCAGTACTTC. Translated: CASSQGAPYEQYF.

This chain joins TRBV10-3 and TRBJ2-7; D is possibly TRBD1 (7 bases). Trimming removed 0 bases at V and 3 bases at J, with 12 bases between. There are 15 residues in the CDR3. The germline V gene has CDR1 ENHRY and CDR2 SYGVKD. This chain's CDR3 is CAISESAGGNYEQYF. CDR3 bases: TGTGCCATCAGTGAGTCGGCAGGGGGGAACTACGAGCAGTACTTC.